This entry lists 4 T cell receptor beta chains sequenced from one sample in a study of T-cell reconstitution after alpha-beta-depleted transplantation in children. Using unique molecular identifiers, the investigators prepared the TCRbeta library. TCRdb recomputed calls from the PCR reads with MiXCR, one row per CDR3 protein. Of more than 250,000 distinct CDR3 sequences listed, almost 10% were seen once; the top ten hold around 10%. This specimen consisted of PBMCs from the stem cell graft donor, obtained from the stem cell graft. The receptor set was obtained from a human donor who donated a stem cell graft to a child with SCID.

This clonotype occurred many times. V and J are TRBV9 and TRBJ2-2; weak D call: TRBD1 (5 bases). CDR1 and CDR2 (germline): SGDLS, YYNGEE. This CDR3 spans 16 amino acids. V lost 4 bases and J 2 bases, leaving 15 bases between the germline ends. CDR3 nucleotide sequence: TGTGCCAGCAGCCTAAACAGGCTAACCAACACCGGGGAGCTGTTTTTT. Amino acid sequence: CASSLNRLTNTGELFF. The whole variable domain, filled in from reference TRBV9 and TRBJ2-2, reads DSGVTQTPKHLITATGQRVTLRCSPRSGDLSVYWYQQSLDQGLQFLIQYYNGEERAKGNILERFSAQQFPDLHSELNLSSLELGDSALYFCASSLNRLTNTGELFFGEGSRLTVL.

This clonotype was counted a few times. The chain links TRBV27 to TRBJ2-2; D uncertain. CDR3 length: 14 residues. Germline V CDR1 and CDR2: MNHEY, SMNVEV (reference sequence). V was shortened by 8 bases and J by 1 base, with 11 bases between the two germline ends. Here the CDR3 reads CASQDGLNTGELFF. The CDR3 region has the DNA TGTGCCAGCCAGGACGGTTTGAACACCGGGGAGCTGTTTTTT.

This clonotype was counted ten times or more. The rearrangement links TRBV27 to TRBJ1-6; TRBD1 matches 9 bases. The germline V gene has CDR1 MNHEY and CDR2 SMNVEV (reference sequence). The length of the CDR3 is 14 residues. V lost 5 bases, J lost 6 bases, and 2 bases stayed unmatched. CDR3 coding DNA: TGTGCCAGCAGTCAGGACAGGGGTAATTCACCCCTCCACTTT. This sequence encodes CASSQDRGNSPLHF.

This clonotype has more than one count but fewer than ten. V gene TRBV4-2 combines with J gene TRBJ1-1; no clear D. V lost 4 bases and J lost 3, with 15 bases in between. Germline V gene data show CDR1 as LGHNA and CDR2 as YNFKEQ. CDR3 length equals 15 residues. CDR3 nucleotide sequence: TGTGCCAGCAGCCGGCTAAAAGAGGTAGACACTGAAGCTTTCTTT. It encodes CASSRLKEVDTEAFF.